This is a list of T cell receptor beta chains from one sample in a study of beta chain features in type 1 diabetes. The protocol was immunoSEQ multiplex PCR, while the TCRdb copy is restricted to in-frame clones and leaves out a portion. The sample includes some 350,000 clones, 9.6% of them seen just once. Sequenced material: central memory CD4+ T cells from blood. The source is a man aged 25 to 45 with type 1 diabetes. Each CDR3 is given with its conserved first and last residue. D genes are given only for firm matches. For some rows the clone size is stated as once, few or many, or as a class when expanded; others skip it.

few,TRBV13,TRBJ1-2,TRBD1,TGTGCCAGCAGCTTACGAGGGGGCGGCTACACCTTC,CASSLRGGGYTF
few,TRBV7-9,TRBJ2-7,.,TGTGCCAGCAGCCGCTGGCCGGGACGGACGTCCTACGAGCAGTACTTC,CASSRWPGRTSYEQYF
few,TRBV5-6,TRBJ2-5,TRBD2,TGTGCCACCTCCACGGGGGGGGAGACCCAGTACTTC,CATSTGGETQYF
.,TRBV9,TRBJ2-2,.,TGTGCCAGCACCGAAACGGGACAAAACACCGGGGAGCTGTTTTTT,CASTETGQNTGELFF
.,TRBV6-5,TRBJ1-5,.,TGTGCCAGCAGTTACCAGGGGAATCAGCCCCAGCATTTT,CASSYQGNQPQHF
few,TRBV28,TRBJ2-4,.,TGTGCCAGCAGTTTTGATCGACCTCCCGGGGGCATTCAGTACTTC,CASSFDRPPGGIQYF
many,TRBV21-1,TRBJ2-6,.,TGTGCCAGCAGCAAGGTTGGGGGTTCTGGGGCCAACGTCCTGACTTTC,CASSKVGGSGANVLTF
.,TRBV30,TRBJ1-5,TRBD1,TGTGCCTGGAGCCCAGGGGGTCGGGATCAGCCCCAGCATTTT,CAWSPGGRDQPQHF
few,TRBV19,TRBJ2-7,TRBD2,TGTGCCAGTAGTAGGGAATGGCTAGCGGGAGCCGAGCAGTACTTC,CASSREWLAGAEQYF
many,TRBV5-1,TRBJ2-1,.,TGCGCCAGCAGCTTGGAGGGCCTTCAGGCGTTCTTC,CASSLEGLQAFF
few,TRBV7-8,TRBJ1-1,.,TGTGCCAGCAGCTTCGGTTTGAACACTGAAGCTTTCTTT,CASSFGLNTEAFF
once,TRBV6-5,TRBJ2-7,TRBD1,TGTGCCAGCAGTAAACCGGGACAGCTACGGGGCGAGCAGTACTTC,CASSKPGQLRGEQYF
.,TRBV5-1,TRBJ1-4,.,TGCGCCAGCAGCCCTTTGGTTAATGAAAAACTGTTTTTT,CASSPLVNEKLFF
few,TRBV28,TRBJ1-1,.,TGTGCCAGCAGTTTATTCGGGATTGAAGCTTTCTTT,CASSLFGIEAFF
.,TRBV6-6,TRBJ1-4,.,TGTGCCAGCAGTTACGGGGCAAATGAAAAACTGTTTTTT,CASSYGANEKLFF
few,TRBV6-5,TRBJ2-5,.,TGTGCCAGCAGTGAACGTTTCCCGCAAGAGACCCAGTACTTC,CASSERFPQETQYF
.,TRBV5-8,TRBJ2-1,TRBD2,TGTGCCAGCAGCTTATTAGGGAGCGGGAGGTCGGGAAATGAGCAGTTCTTC,CASSLLGSGRSGNEQFF